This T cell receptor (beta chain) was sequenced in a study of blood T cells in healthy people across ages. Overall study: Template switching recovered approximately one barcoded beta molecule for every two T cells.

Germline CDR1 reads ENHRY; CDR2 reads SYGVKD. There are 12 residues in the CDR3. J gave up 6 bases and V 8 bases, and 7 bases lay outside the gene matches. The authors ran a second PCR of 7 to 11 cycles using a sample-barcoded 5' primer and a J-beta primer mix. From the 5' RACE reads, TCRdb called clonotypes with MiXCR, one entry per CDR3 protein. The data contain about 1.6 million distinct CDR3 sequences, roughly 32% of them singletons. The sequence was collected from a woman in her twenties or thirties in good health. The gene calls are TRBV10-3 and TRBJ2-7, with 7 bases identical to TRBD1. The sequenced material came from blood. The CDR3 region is CAIARQGSEQYF. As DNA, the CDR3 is TGTGCCATCGCCAGACAGGGAAGCGAGCAGTACTTC.